Sequencing of this T cell receptor beta chain was carried out in a study of blood T cell repertoires in COVID-19. Clones were sequenced by immunoSEQ multiplex PCR, and TCRdb holds only the in-frame ones, with some missing. This table has a few hundred thousand clones, 80% to 90% appearing once. This clone has more than one count but fewer than ten. The V and J ends lost 5 bases and 0 bases respectively, with 15 bases between them. CDR3 length: 16 residues. From germline, CDR1 is SGHTA and CDR2 FQGNSA. This chain links TRBV7-2 with TRBJ2-3; D remains unclear. The receptor comes from a woman aged 30 to 39 with COVID-19, enrolled during active disease. The sequencing sample was made of peripheral blood. DNA for the CDR3: TGTGCCAGCAGCACACAAGCGAGCCCTAGCACAGATACGCAGTATTTT. This codes for CASSTQASPSTDTQYF.